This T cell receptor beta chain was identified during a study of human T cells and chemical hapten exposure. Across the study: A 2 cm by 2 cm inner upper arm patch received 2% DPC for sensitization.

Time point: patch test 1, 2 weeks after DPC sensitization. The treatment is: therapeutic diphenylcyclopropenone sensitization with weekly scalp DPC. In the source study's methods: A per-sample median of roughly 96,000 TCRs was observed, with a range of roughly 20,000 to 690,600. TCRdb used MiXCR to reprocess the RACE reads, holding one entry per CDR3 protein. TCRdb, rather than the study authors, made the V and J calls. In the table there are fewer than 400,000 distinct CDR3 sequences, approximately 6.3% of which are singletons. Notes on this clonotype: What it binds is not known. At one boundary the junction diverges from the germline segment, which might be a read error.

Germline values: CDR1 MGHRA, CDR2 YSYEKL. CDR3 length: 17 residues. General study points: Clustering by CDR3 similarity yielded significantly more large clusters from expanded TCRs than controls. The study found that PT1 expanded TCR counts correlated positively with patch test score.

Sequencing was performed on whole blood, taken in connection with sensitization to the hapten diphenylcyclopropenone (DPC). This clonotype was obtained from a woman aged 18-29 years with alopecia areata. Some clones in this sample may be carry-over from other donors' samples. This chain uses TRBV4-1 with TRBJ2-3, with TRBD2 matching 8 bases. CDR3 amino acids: CASSQDALADGIDMQYF. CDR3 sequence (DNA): TGCGCCAGCAGCCAAGATGCACTAGCGGACGGTATAGATATGCAGTATTTT.